Listed below are T cell receptor beta chains from one sample, sequenced in a study of human T cells and chemical hapten exposure. TCRdb reanalysed the RACE reads using MiXCR and keeps one entry per CDR3 protein. The sample lists about 120,000 distinct CDR3 sequences; about 11% were seen once. Material: whole blood, obtained in connection with sensitization to the hapten diphenylcyclopropenone (DPC). These receptor sequences come from a woman in her forties or fifties with alopecia areata. Some clones in this sample may be carry-over from other donors' samples. Both conserved end residues are part of each CDR3. Only part of the rows carry a size: once, few, many, or a class if the clone is expanded.

V	size	J	CDR3
TRBV6-2/TRBV6-3	few	TRBJ1-2	CASKGLRLNYGYTF
TRBV2	-	TRBJ2-1	CASRTEVSYNEQFF
TRBV28	-	TRBJ2-5	CASSFTGKHQETQYF
TRBV5-1	many	TRBJ2-5	CASSLARWGAGETQYF
TRBV4-1	many	TRBJ2-4	CASSHPGLTGGAKNIQYF
TRBV12-3/TRBV12-4	many	TRBJ2-4	CASSPDRENIQYF
TRBV29-1	few	TRBJ1-2	CSVETGGTGSGYTF
TRBV2	few	TRBJ1-2	CASSEDAGTYGYTF
TRBV12-3/TRBV12-4	few	TRBJ1-1	CASSSQGAEAFF
TRBV5-1	-	TRBJ2-3	CASSARTSGGAADTQYF
TRBV3-1	-	TRBJ1-1	CASSQVAGYTEAFF
TRBV20-1	few	TRBJ2-3	CSARAGGGGTQYF
TRBV5-1	many	TRBJ2-3	CASSLAGTPDTQYF
TRBV12-3/TRBV12-4	few	TRBJ1-5	CASTGTGNQPQHF
TRBV5-6	-	TRBJ1-5	CASSSPRGNQPQHF
TRBV25-1	many	TRBJ2-7	CASSESLAGGREQYF
TRBV7-2	few	TRBJ1-1	CASSWEGTRSNTEAFF
TRBV7-8	few	TRBJ1-5	CASSLAPVSNQPQHF
TRBV5-1	-	TRBJ2-7	CASSLNGRYYEQYF
TRBV5-1	many	TRBJ2-7	CASSPRDRPYEQYF
TRBV5-6	-	TRBJ2-6	CASSLRQGLAGANVLTF
TRBV4-3	-	TRBJ2-2	CASSPTWPGELFF
TRBV15	few	TRBJ2-1	CATSRDSQGGNYNEQFF
TRBV27	few	TRBJ2-2	CASIYRVTGELFF
TRBV7-2	few	TRBJ2-3	CASSTDGGRTDTQYF
TRBV5-1	few	TRBJ2-7	CASSLGLSSYEQYF
TRBV28	-	TRBJ1-6	CASRQGASPLHF
TRBV3-1	-	TRBJ2-6	CASSRAGSGANVLTF
TRBV4-1	few	TRBJ2-7	CASSQVVAARGEQYF
TRBV12-5	-	TRBJ1-5	CASGSRDTSNQPQHF
TRBV7-9	-	TRBJ1-5	CASSRGNNQPQHF
TRBV11-2	few	TRBJ1-1	CASSCGGEAFF
TRBV5-6	-	TRBJ2-1	CASSLSGGAHEQFF
TRBV29-1	few	TRBJ2-1	CSVDSGGSLSSYNEQFF
TRBV2	-	TRBJ1-2	CASSRQIYGYTF
TRBV7-3	many	TRBJ1-1	CASSLSGGNTEAFF
TRBV18	few	TRBJ2-3	CASSPLGTDTQYF
TRBV12-3/TRBV12-4	-	TRBJ2-5	CASSPGLAMTF
TRBV6-6	-	TRBJ1-5	CASSVGQGLFQPQHF
TRBV12-2	few	TRBJ1-1	CASRPPVKGSKTEAFF
TRBV11-2	few	TRBJ2-1	CASGGAGGLTFF
TRBV6-1	few	TRBJ1-4	CASSETVGARNEKLFF
TRBV12-3/TRBV12-4	few	TRBJ2-7	CASTGGDLWEQYF
TRBV7-2	-	TRBJ1-5	CASSRDLPRGQPQHF
TRBV3-1	few	TRBJ1-2	CASSQTFVMGGGYTF
TRBV11-2	-	TRBJ1-1	CASRFLTAEAFF
TRBV12-3/TRBV12-4	-	TRBJ1-1	CASSFTNHVAEAFF
TRBV28	few	TRBJ1-1	CASSFAGPGRAFF
TRBV7-6	many	TRBJ2-1	CASSQRGQGEGLANNEQFF
TRBV12-3/TRBV12-4	-	TRBJ2-3	CASSSSGTVPDTQYF
TRBV12-3/TRBV12-4	-	TRBJ2-1	CASRKTGGVEQFF